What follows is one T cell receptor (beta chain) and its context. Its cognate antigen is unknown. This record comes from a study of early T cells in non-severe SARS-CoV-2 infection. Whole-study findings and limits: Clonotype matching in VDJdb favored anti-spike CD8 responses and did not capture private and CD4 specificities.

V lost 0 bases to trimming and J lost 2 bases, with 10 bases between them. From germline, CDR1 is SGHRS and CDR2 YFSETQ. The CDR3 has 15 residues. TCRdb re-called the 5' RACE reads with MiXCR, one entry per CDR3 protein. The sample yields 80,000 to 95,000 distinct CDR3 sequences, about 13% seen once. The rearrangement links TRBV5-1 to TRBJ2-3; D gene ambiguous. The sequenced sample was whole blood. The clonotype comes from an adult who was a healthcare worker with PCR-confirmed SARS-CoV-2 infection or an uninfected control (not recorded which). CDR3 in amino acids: CASSLGRTYTDTQYF. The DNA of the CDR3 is TGCGCCAGCAGCTTGGGCAGGACCTACACAGATACGCAGTATTTT.